This TCR beta chain was recorded in a study of T-cell memory formation after mild COVID-19. TCRdb independently ran MiXCR on the 5' RACE reads; one entry per CDR3 protein. The sample holds 550,000 to 700,000 distinct CDR3 sequences, roughly 18% seen once. CDR1 is LNHDA, CDR2 SQIVND, per germline (reference sequence). Trimming left V 6 bases short and J 6 bases short, with 14 bases between. The CDR3 covers 13 residues. This clonotype has more than one count but fewer than ten. The J gene is TRBJ1-1, the V gene TRBV19, with a tentative D call TRBD1 (6 bases). This clonotype originated in an adult woman who had mild COVID-19 (a few samples of this study predate the infection). Cell type and time point are not known. The sequenced sample consisted of PBMCs or a T cell subset sorted from them (not recorded which). The DNA for the CDR3 is TGTGCCAGTAGGAGGCAGGGGATTGCTGAAGCTTTCTTT. Protein sequence: CASRRQGIAEAFF. The variable domain in full, completed from reference TRBV19 and TRBJ1-1, reads DGGITQSPKYLFRKEGQNVTLSCEQNLNHDAMYWYRQDPGQGLRLIYYSQIVNDFQKGDIAEGYSVSREKKESFPLTVTSAQKNPTAFYLCASRRQGIAEAFFGQGTRLTVV.